This T cell receptor (beta chain) is from a study of vaccination effects on CD4 cells after COVID-19. As for the study in general: Samples from a couple of convalescent patients were given 16 days and one week before vaccination. Study conclusions and caveats: The study found marked clonal contraction of infection- and vaccine-induced clones late after vaccination.

J gave up 5 bases and V 4 bases, and 5 bases lay outside the gene matches. The CDR3 is 14 amino acids. CDR1 and CDR2 from the germline V gene are SGHRS and YFSETQ. Viral peptide pool expansion of antigen-specific CD4+ T cells preceded sequencing in the ViraFEST assay. After roughly 10 days in culture, the CD4+ T cells were isolated. The person had PCR-confirmed SARS-CoV-2 infection between March and December 2020. Each well held 2 million to 2.5 million PBMC cultured with about 10 ug/ml peptides and 7.5 to 10 IU/ml IL-2. Researchers swapped half the medium for IL-2 medium on both days 3 and 7. This clone has a handful of counts. What it binds is not known. Measured with immunoSEQ multiplex PCR; TCRdb has only the in-frame clones, and not every one. The data hold 20,000 to 30,000 clones, with approximately 80% observed a single time.

Sequenced material: CD4+ T cells from PBMCs cultured with HCoV-NL63 spike peptides, taken before COVID-19 vaccination. The sequence came from a human donor who had a prior SARS-CoV-2 infection. This chain connects TRBV5-1 to TRBJ2-3; 9 nucleotides agree with TRBD1. CDR3 bases: TGCGCCAGCAGCCCAGGGACAGGGCAAGATACGCAGTATTTT. Encoded protein: CASSPGTGQDTQYF.